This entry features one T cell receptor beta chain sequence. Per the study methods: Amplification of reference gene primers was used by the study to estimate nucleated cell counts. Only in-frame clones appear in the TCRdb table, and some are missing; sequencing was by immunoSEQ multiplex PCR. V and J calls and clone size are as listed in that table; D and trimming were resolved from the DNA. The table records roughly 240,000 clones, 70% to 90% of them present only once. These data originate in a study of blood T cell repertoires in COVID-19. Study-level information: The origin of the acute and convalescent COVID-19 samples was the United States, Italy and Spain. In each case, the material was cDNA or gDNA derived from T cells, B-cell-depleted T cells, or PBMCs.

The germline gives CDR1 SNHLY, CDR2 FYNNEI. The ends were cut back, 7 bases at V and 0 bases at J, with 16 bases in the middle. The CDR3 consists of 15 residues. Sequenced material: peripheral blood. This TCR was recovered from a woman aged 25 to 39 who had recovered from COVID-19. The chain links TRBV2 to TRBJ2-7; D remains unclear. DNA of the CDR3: TGTGCCAGCATGCCCGAGACGACATTCTCCTACGAGCAGTACTTC. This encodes CASMPETTFSYEQYF.